A selection of T cell receptor beta chains follows, all from one sample in a study of early T cells in non-severe SARS-CoV-2 infection. Each CDR3 protein is one row after TCRdb ran MiXCR on the 5' RACE reads. The profile shows approximately 65,000 distinct CDR3 sequences, roughly a tenth of them singletons. Sample: whole blood. The receptor source for this set is an adult who was a healthcare worker with PCR-confirmed SARS-CoV-2 infection or an uninfected control (not recorded which). Each CDR3 is given with its conserved first and last residue. Each record gives: V gene, D gene, J gene, clone size, CDR3 protein, CDR3 DNA. The D gene is left open where the match is weak. For some rows the clone size is stated as once, few or many, or as a class when expanded; others skip it.

TRBV27,TRBD2,TRBJ2-1,few,CASSFGVAGGEQFF,TGTGCCAGCAGTTTCGGGGTAGCGGGAGGTGAGCAGTTCTTC
TRBV12-5,TRBD2,TRBJ2-2,NA,CASGSSSGAPPNTGELFF,TGTGCTAGTGGTTCCAGTAGCGGGGCCCCACCGAACACCGGGGAGCTGTTTTTT
TRBV4-3,TRBD1,TRBJ2-7,few,CASSQETPGQATYEQYF,TGCGCCAGCAGCCAAGAAACCCCGGGACAGGCAACTTACGAGCAGTACTTC
TRBV9,TRBD2,TRBJ2-7,many,CASSVAPSGYEQYF,TGTGCCAGCAGCGTAGCGCCTAGCGGTTACGAGCAGTACTTC
TRBV28,NA,TRBJ2-7,few,CASSALTAYEQYF,TGTGCCAGCAGTGCCCTAACGGCCTACGAGCAGTACTTC
TRBV5-1,NA,TRBJ1-3,few,CASSQTGAGNTIYF,TGCGCCAGCAGCCAGACGGGAGCTGGAAACACCATATATTTT
TRBV4-3,TRBD1,TRBJ1-5,few,CASSQEQGLNQPQHF,TGCGCCAGCAGCCAAGAACAGGGGCTCAATCAGCCCCAGCATTTT
TRBV6-5,NA,TRBJ2-6,few,CASSWAAFSGANVLTF,TGTGCCAGCAGTTGGGCAGCTTTCTCTGGGGCCAACGTCCTGACTTTC
TRBV6-5,NA,TRBJ1-1,few,CASRMGQNTEAFF,TGTGCCAGCAGAATGGGACAGAACACTGAAGCTTTCTTT
TRBV5-5,NA,TRBJ1-6,few,CASSQWASSPLHF,TGTGCCAGCAGCCAGTGGGCCTCATCACCCCTCCACTTT
TRBV28,NA,TRBJ2-4,NA,CASMRLGRNIQYF,TGTGCCAGCATGCGGCTAGGTCGGAACATTCAGTACTTC
TRBV11-2,NA,TRBJ2-7,few,CASSLEDRSRNF,TGTGCCAGCAGCTTAGAAGACAGGTCGCGGAACTTC
TRBV18,NA,TRBJ2-5,NA,CASSPLPGASSETQYF,TGTGCCAGCTCACCCCTGCCAGGGGCTTCTTCAGAGACCCAGTACTTC
TRBV2,TRBD2,TRBJ2-1,NA,CASSERGTSGRMEFF,TGTGCCAGCAGTGAAAGGGGGACTAGCGGGAGGATGGAGTTCTTC
TRBV5-4,TRBD2,TRBJ2-3,NA,CASSPSGGPTDTQYF,TGTGCCAGCAGCCCCAGCGGGGGGCCCACAGATACGCAGTATTTT
TRBV2,TRBD2,TRBJ2-1,NA,CASGTSGRGSYNEQFF,TGTGCCAGCGGGACTAGCGGGAGAGGCTCCTACAATGAGCAGTTCTTC
TRBV5-8,NA,TRBJ2-4,NA,CASSLAGLGIEDIQYF,TGTGCCAGCAGCTTGGCGGGACTCGGGATTGAGGACATTCAGTACTTC
TRBV6-5,NA,TRBJ2-7,few,CASLGNTYEQYF,TGTGCCAGCCTCGGGAATACCTACGAGCAGTACTTC
TRBV5-1,NA,TRBJ2-3,many,CASSLGRSFTDTQYF,TGCGCCAGCAGCCTCGGAAGATCATTCACAGATACGCAGTATTTT
TRBV7-2,TRBD2,TRBJ2-7,few,CASSHELAGGREQYF,TGTGCCAGCAGCCACGAACTAGCGGGAGGGCGCGAGCAGTACTTC
TRBV5-1,NA,TRBJ2-5,NA,CASRFGPEETQYF,TGCGCCAGCAGATTCGGGCCAGAAGAGACCCAGTACTTC
TRBV5-6,TRBD1,TRBJ2-5,few,CASSLTGEQETQYF,TGTGCCAGCAGCCTCACAGGGGAGCAAGAGACCCAGTACTTC
TRBV12-3/TRBV12-4,TRBD2,TRBJ2-1,NA,CASSWTSRDEQFF,TGTGCCAGCAGTTGGACTAGTAGGGATGAGCAGTTCTTC
TRBV10-1,NA,TRBJ2-2,many,CASGGGTNTGELFF,TGCGCCAGCGGGGGCGGAACGAACACCGGGGAGCTGTTTTTT
TRBV11-1,TRBD2,TRBJ2-7,NA,CASSQREGRSYEQYF,TGTGCCAGCAGCCAGCGGGAGGGCCGCTCCTACGAGCAGTACTTC
TRBV10-1,NA,TRBJ2-2,many,CASSDQWNTGELFF,TGCGCCAGCAGTGATCAGTGGAACACCGGGGAGCTGTTTTTT
TRBV7-6,TRBD2,TRBJ2-5,NA,CASSLYREAGETQYF,TGTGCCAGCAGCTTATACCGGGAGGCAGGAGAGACCCAGTACTTC
TRBV2,TRBD2,TRBJ2-3,NA,CASSDLTSGSGADTQYF,TGTGCCAGCAGTGATCTTACTAGCGGGAGTGGTGCAGATACGCAGTATTTT
TRBV28,TRBD2,TRBJ2-2,many,CASSGLAGGTGELFF,TGTGCCAGCAGTGGGCTAGCGGGAGGCACCGGGGAGCTGTTTTTT
TRBV20-1,NA,TRBJ2-1,NA,CSARTRSSYNEQFF,TGCAGTGCTAGGACGCGGAGCTCCTACAATGAGCAGTTCTTC
TRBV28,TRBD1,TRBJ2-7,few,CASTQQGARTYEQYF,TGTGCCAGCACCCAACAGGGGGCGCGGACCTACGAGCAGTACTTC
TRBV7-9,NA,TRBJ2-3,many,CASSPGTYSDTQYF,TGTGCCAGCAGCCCCGGGACTTACTCAGATACGCAGTATTTT
TRBV12-3/TRBV12-4,NA,TRBJ2-3,NA,CASSLAGNTDTQYF,TGTGCCAGCAGTTTGGCGGGAAACACAGATACGCAGTATTTT
TRBV28,NA,TRBJ2-7,few,CASTTHARGGYEQYF,TGTGCCAGCACCACACATGCCCGGGGCGGCTACGAGCAGTACTTC
TRBV2,NA,TRBJ1-2,NA,CASSPSTFYGYTF,TGTGCCAGCAGTCCTTCGACCTTCTATGGCTACACCTTC
TRBV12-3/TRBV12-4,NA,TRBJ2-5,few,CASSTGPSTETQYF,TGTGCCAGCAGTACGGGCCCCAGCACAGAGACCCAGTACTTC
TRBV2,NA,TRBJ1-4,NA,CAGRGTPEKLFF,TGTGCCGGAAGGGGGACACCTGAAAAACTGTTTTTT
TRBV5-1,TRBD2,TRBJ2-3,few,CASSSYLAAGDTQYF,TGCGCCAGCAGCTCCTACCTAGCGGCAGGGGATACGCAGTATTTT
TRBV7-2,NA,TRBJ2-7,few,CASSLGLGAYEQYF,TGTGCCAGCAGCTTAGGACTAGGGGCCTACGAGCAGTACTTC
TRBV5-1,NA,TRBJ2-7,NA,CASSGSNALYEQYF,TGCGCCAGCAGTGGCAGCAACGCCTTATACGAGCAGTACTTC
TRBV20-1,NA,TRBJ1-1,few,CSARKDTATEAFF,TGCAGTGCTAGAAAAGATACAGCAACTGAAGCTTTCTTT
TRBV3-1,NA,TRBJ2-1,NA,CASSQESEQFF,TGTGCCAGCAGCCAAGAGTCTGAGCAGTTCTTC
TRBV28,TRBD1,TRBJ1-6,NA,CASSLGQMRSPLHF,TGTGCCAGCAGTCTGGGACAGATGAGATCACCCCTCCACTTT
TRBV7-6,TRBD1,TRBJ1-1,few,CASSPTGGTEAFF,TGTGCCAGCAGTCCCACAGGGGGCACTGAAGCTTTCTTT
TRBV18,TRBD1,TRBJ2-5,once,CASSPRQGTQETQYF,TGTGCCAGCTCACCGAGACAGGGGACACAAGAGACCCAGTACTTC
TRBV20-1,TRBD2,TRBJ2-5,NA,CSARDRAGGMETQYF,TGCAGTGCTAGAGATAGGGCGGGAGGGATGGAGACCCAGTACTTC
TRBV7-3,NA,TRBJ2-3,few,CASSQTSPPDTQYF,TGTGCCAGCAGCCAGACTAGTCCCCCAGATACGCAGTATTTT
TRBV12-3/TRBV12-4,TRBD2,TRBJ2-1,few,CASSSEAGPSEQFF,TGTGCCAGCAGTTCCGAAGCGGGGCCCAGTGAGCAGTTCTTC
TRBV12-5,NA,TRBJ1-1,NA,CASAVQNTEAFF,TGTGCTAGTGCCGTTCAGAACACTGAAGCTTTCTTT
TRBV6-5,TRBD2,TRBJ2-3,NA,CASSDNGLGLDTQYF,TGTGCCAGCAGCGATAACGGACTAGGACTCGATACGCAGTATTTT
TRBV7-2,NA,TRBJ2-3,many,CASSWGVTDTQYF,TGTGCCAGCTCGTGGGGGGTCACAGATACGCAGTATTTT
TRBV5-1,TRBD2,TRBJ2-1,few,CASSLTGGPGNEQFF,TGCGCCAGCAGCTTAACGGGAGGGCCGGGGAATGAGCAGTTCTTC
TRBV24-1,NA,TRBJ2-3,few,CATSGEGGSRDTQYF,TGTGCCACCAGTGGCGAAGGGGGTAGTCGTGATACGCAGTATTTT
TRBV9,NA,TRBJ1-2,NA,CASSGGEAYGYTF,TGTGCCAGCAGCGGAGGGGAGGCCTATGGCTACACCTTC
TRBV4-3,NA,TRBJ2-5,NA,CASSQGLGGTQYF,TGCGCCAGCAGCCAAGGGTTAGGCGGGACCCAGTACTTC
TRBV3-1,TRBD2,TRBJ2-5,NA,CASSHPLAEAETQYF,TGTGCCAGCAGCCACCCCCTAGCGGAGGCGGAGACCCAGTACTTC
TRBV7-2,NA,TRBJ2-6,few,CASSPRTGANVLTF,TGTGCCAGCAGCCCACGGACTGGGGCCAACGTCCTGACTTTC
TRBV12-3/TRBV12-4,NA,TRBJ2-5,NA,CASSPTGFQETQYF,TGTGCCAGCAGCCCGACAGGTTTCCAAGAGACCCAGTACTTC
TRBV12-3/TRBV12-4,TRBD1,TRBJ2-7,NA,CASSLDTGDEQYF,TGTGCCAGCAGTCTTGATACAGGGGACGAGCAGTACTTC
TRBV29-1,NA,TRBJ2-6,few,CSVKSSGANVLTF,TGCAGCGTTAAGAGCTCTGGGGCCAACGTCCTGACTTTC